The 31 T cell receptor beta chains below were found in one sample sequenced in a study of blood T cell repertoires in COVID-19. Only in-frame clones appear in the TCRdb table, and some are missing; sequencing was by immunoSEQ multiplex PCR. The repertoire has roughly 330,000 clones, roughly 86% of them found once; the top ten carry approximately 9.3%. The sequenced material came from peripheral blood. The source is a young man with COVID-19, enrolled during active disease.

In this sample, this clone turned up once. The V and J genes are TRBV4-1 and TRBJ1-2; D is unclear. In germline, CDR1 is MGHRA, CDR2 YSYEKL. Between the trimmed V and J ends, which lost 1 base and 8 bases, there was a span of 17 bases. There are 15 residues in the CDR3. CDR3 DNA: TGCGCCAGCAGCCAAGGGGAGGGCAGGAGAAGAGGCTACACCTTC. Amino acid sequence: CASSQGEGRRRGYTF.

The CDR3 protein is CASSGEINEKLFF. Written as DNA, the CDR3 is TGTGCCAGCAGTGGAGAGATCAATGAAAAACTGTTTTTT. The V and J genes are TRBV4-2 and TRBJ1-4; D ambiguous. The germline V and J ends were trimmed by 6 bases and 5 bases, with 10 bases remaining between them. The CDR3 is made up of 13 amino acids. Germline V CDR1 and CDR2: LGHNA, YNFKEQ.

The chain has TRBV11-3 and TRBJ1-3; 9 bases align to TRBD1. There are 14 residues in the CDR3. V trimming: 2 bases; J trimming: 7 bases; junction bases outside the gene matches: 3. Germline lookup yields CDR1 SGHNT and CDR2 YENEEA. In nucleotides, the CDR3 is TGTGCCAGCAGCTTAACAGGGGGCAGTAACACCATATATTTT. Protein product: CASSLTGGSNTIYF. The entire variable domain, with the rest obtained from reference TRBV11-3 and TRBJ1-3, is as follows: EAGVVQSPRYKIIEKKQPVAFWCNPISGHNTLYWYLQNLGQGPELLIRYENEEAVDDSQLPKDRFSAERLKGVDSTLKIQPAELGDSAVYLCASSLTGGSNTIYFGEGSWLTVV.

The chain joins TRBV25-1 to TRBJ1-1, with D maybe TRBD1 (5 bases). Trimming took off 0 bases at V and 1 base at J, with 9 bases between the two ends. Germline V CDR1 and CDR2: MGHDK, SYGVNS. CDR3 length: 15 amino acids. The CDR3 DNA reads TGTGCCAGCAGTGAATATGGGGCGGCGAACACTGAAGCTTTCTTT. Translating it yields CASSEYGAANTEAFF.

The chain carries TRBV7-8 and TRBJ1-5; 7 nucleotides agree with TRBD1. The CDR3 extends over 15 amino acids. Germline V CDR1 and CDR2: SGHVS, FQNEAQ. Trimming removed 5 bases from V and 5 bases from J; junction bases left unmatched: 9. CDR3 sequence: CASSRDRVHYQPQHF. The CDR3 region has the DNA TGTGCCAGCAGCCGAGACAGGGTCCACTATCAGCCCCAGCATTTT.

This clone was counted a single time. CDR3 nucleotide sequence: TGCGCCAGCAGCCAAACGAGGACAGGGGGCACTGAAGCTTTCTTT. Translation gives CASSQTRTGGTEAFF. This chain joins TRBV5-1 and TRBJ1-1; 10 bases align to TRBD1. J lost 4 bases, V lost 4 bases, and 7 bases had no gene match. The CDR3 sequence is 15 residues long. Germline assignment: CDR1 SGHRS and CDR2 YFSETQ.

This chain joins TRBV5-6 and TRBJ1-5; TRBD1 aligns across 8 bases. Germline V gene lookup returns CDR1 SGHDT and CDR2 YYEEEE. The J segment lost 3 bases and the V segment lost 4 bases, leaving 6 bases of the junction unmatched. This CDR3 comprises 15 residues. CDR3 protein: CASSPSTGDNQPQHF. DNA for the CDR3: TGTGCCAGCAGCCCCTCGACAGGGGACAATCAGCCCCAGCATTTT. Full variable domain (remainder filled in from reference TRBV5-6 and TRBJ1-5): DAGVTQSPTHLIKTRGQQVTLRCSPKSGHDTVSWYQQALGQGPQFIFQYYEEEERQRGNFPDRFSGHQFPNYSSELNVNALLLGDSALYLCASSPSTGDNQPQHFGDGTRLSIL.

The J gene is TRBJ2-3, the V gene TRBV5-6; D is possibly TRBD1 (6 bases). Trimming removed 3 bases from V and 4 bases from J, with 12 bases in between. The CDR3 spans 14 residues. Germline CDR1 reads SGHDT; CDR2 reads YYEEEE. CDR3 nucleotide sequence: TGTGCCAGCAGCTACCCAGGGGTCTCAGATACGCAGTATTTT. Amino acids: CASSYPGVSDTQYF.

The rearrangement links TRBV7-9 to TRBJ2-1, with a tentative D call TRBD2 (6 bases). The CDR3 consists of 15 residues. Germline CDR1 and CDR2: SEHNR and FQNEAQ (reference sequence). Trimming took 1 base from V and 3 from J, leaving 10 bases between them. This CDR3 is CASSLGGEFYNEQFF. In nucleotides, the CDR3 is TGTGCCAGCAGCTTAGGGGGGGAATTCTACAATGAGCAGTTCTTC. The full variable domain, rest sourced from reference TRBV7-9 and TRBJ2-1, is DTGVSQNPRHKITKRGQNVTFRCDPISEHNRLYWYRQTLGQGPEFLTYFQNEAQLEKSRLLSDRFSAERPKGSFSTLEIQRTEQGDSAMYLCASSLGGEFYNEQFFGPGTRLTVL.

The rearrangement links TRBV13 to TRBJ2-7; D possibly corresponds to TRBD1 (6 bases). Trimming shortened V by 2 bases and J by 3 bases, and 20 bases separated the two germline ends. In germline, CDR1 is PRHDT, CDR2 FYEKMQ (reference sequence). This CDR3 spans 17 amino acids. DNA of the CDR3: TGTGCCAGCAGCTTACTCGGTGGGGACACGGTCAACTACGAGCAGTACTTC. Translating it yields CASSLLGGDTVNYEQYF.

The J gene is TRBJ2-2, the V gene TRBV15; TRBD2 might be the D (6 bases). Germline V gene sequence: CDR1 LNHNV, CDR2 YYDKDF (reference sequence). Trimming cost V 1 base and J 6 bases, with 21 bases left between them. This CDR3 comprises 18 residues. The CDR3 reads CATSRVRGLTSKAGELFF. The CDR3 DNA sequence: TGTGCCACCAGCAGAGTTCGCGGACTGACTAGTAAGGCCGGGGAGCTGTTTTTT.

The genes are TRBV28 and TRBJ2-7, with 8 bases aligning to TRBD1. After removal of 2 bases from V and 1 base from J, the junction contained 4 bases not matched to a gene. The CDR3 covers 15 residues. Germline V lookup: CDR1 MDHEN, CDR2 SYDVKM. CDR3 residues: CASSLPTGGSYEQYF. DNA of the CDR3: TGTGCCAGCAGTTTACCCACAGGGGGTTCCTACGAGCAGTACTTC. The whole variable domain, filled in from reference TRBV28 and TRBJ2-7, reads DVKVTQSSRYLVKRTGEKVFLECVQDMDHENMFWYRQDPGLGLRLIYFSYDVKMKEKGDIPEGYSVSREKKERFSLILESASTNQTSMYLCASSLPTGGSYEQYFGPGTRLTVT.

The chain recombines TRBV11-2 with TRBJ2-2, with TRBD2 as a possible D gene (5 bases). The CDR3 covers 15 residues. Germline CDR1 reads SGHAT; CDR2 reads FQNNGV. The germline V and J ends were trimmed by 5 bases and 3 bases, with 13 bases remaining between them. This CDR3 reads CASSPKLDYTGELFF. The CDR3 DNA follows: TGTGCCAGCAGCCCAAAATTGGACTACACCGGGGAGCTGTTTTTT.

Here the CDR3 DNA reads TGTGCCAGCAGCCGTACGGGAAACTATGGCTACACCTTC. Its translation is CASSRTGNYGYTF. This rearrangement joins TRBV4-2 to TRBJ1-2, with D uncertain. CDR1 LGHNA and CDR2 YNFKEQ come from the germline V gene. V lost 4 bases to trimming and J lost 2 bases, with 8 bases between them. The CDR3 runs to 13 residues.

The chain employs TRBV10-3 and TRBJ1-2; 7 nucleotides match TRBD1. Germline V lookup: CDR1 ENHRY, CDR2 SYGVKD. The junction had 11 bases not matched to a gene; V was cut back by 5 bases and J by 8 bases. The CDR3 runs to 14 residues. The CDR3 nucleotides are TGTGCCATCAGTAACAGGGGCGGGTTTGCAGGCTACACCTTC. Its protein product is CAISNRGGFAGYTF.

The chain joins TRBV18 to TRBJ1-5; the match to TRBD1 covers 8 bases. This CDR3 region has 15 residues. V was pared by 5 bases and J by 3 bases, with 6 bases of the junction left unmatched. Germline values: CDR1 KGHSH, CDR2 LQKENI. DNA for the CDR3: TGTGCCAGCTCATACGGACAGGGCCCCAATCAGCCCCAGCATTTT. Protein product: CASSYGQGPNQPQHF.

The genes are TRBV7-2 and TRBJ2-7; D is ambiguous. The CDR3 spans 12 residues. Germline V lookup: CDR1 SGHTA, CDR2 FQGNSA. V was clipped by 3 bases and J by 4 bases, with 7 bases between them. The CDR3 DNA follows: TGTGCCAGCAGCTTGCAGTTATACGAGCAGTACTTC. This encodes CASSLQLYEQYF.

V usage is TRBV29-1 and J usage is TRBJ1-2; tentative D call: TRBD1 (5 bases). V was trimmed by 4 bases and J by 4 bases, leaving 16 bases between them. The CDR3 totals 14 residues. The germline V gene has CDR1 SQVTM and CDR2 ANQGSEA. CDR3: CSVAVGGGGYGYTF. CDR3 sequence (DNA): TGCAGCGTTGCCGTCGGGGGTGGGGGCTATGGCTACACCTTC.

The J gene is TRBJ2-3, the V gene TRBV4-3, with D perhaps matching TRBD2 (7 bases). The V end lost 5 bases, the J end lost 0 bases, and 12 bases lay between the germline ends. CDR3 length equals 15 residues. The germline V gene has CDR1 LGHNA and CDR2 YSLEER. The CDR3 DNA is TGCGCCAGCAGCTTTTCGGGGGGCAGCACAGATACGCAGTATTTT. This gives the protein CASSFSGGSTDTQYF.

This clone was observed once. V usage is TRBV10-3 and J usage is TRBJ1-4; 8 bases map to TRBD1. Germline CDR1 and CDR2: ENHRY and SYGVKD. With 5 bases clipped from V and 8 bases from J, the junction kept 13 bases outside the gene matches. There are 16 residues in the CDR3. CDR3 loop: CAISQNTGGYGEKLFF. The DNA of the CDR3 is TGTGCCATCAGTCAAAATACAGGGGGATATGGGGAAAAACTGTTTTTT.

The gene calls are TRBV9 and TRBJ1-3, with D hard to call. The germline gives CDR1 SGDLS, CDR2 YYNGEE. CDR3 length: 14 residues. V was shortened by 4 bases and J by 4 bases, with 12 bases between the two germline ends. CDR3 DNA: TGTGCCAGCAGCTCCCACGGTGAAGGAAACACCATATATTTT. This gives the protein CASSSHGEGNTIYF.

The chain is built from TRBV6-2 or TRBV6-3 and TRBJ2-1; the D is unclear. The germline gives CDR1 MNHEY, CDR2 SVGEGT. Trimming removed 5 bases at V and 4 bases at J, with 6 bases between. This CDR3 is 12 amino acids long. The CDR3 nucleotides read TGTGCCAGCAGTCCATCATACAATGAGCAGTTCTTC. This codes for CASSPSYNEQFF.

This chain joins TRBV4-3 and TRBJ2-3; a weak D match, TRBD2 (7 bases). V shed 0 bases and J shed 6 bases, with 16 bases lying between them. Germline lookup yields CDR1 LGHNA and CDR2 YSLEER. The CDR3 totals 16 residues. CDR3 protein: CASSQDRREGGDTQYF. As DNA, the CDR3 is TGCGCCAGCAGCCAAGATCGCAGGGAGGGGGGGGATACGCAGTATTTT.

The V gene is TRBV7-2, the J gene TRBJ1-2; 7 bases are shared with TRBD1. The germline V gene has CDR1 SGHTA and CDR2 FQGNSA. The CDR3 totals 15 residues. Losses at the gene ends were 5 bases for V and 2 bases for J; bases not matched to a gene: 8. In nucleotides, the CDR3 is TGTGCCAGCAGCGTACGGACAGGCGGAAACTATGGCTACACCTTC. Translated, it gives CASSVRTGGNYGYTF.

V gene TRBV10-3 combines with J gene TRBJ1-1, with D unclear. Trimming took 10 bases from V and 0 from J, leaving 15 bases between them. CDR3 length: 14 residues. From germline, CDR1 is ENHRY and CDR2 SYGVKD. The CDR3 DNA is TGTGCCACCCATGGGCCAGATCTGAACACTGAAGCTTTCTTT. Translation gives CATHGPDLNTEAFF.

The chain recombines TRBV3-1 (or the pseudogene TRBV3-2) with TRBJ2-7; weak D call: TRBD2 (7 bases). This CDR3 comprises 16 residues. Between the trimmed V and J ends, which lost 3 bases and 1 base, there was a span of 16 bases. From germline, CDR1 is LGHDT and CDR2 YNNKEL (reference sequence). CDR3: CASSHPWRGGSYEQYF. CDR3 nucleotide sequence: TGTGCCAGCAGCCACCCCTGGAGGGGGGGATCCTACGAGCAGTACTTC.

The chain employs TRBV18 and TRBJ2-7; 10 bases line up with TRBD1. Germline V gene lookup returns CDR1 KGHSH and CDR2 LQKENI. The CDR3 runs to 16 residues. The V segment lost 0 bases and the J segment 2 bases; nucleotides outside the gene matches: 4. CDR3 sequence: CASSPPWDRGTYEQYF. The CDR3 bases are TGTGCCAGCTCACCACCATGGGACAGGGGAACCTACGAGCAGTACTTC.

CDR3 bases: TGTGCCAGCAGCTTATCGGCAGATACGCAGTATTTT. The encoded protein is CASSLSADTQYF. The chain employs TRBV7-8 and TRBJ2-3; D ambiguous. With 2 bases removed from V and 4 bases from J, the gap between germline ends came to 4 bases. This CDR3 is built from 12 residues. Looked up from germline, CDR1 is SGHVS and CDR2 is FQNEAQ.

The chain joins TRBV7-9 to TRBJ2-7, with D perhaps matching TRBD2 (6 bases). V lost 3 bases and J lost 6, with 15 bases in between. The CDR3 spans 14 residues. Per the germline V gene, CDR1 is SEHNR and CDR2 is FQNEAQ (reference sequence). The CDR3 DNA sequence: TGTGCCAGCAGCTTTCGGAGGGGCGGGACCGAGCAGTACTTC. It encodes CASSFRRGGTEQYF.

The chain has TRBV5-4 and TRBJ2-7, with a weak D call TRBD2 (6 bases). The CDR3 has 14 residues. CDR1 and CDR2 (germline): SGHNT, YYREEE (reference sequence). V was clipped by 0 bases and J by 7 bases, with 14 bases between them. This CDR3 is CASSLGGAGAEQYF. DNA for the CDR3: TGTGCCAGCAGCTTGGGCGGGGCTGGGGCGGAGCAGTACTTC.

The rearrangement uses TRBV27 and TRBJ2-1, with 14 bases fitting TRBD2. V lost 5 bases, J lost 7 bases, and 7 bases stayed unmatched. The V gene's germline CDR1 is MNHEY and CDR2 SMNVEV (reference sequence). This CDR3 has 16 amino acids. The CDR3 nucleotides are TGTGCCAGCAGTCCCCGACTAGCGGGGGGGCTTAATGAGCAGTTCTTC. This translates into CASSPRLAGGLNEQFF.